One and the same sample provided the 4 T cell receptor beta chains below, sequenced in a study of post-analysis software for immune sequencing data. Overall study findings and caveats: TRBV5-6, TRBV5-1 and TRBV20-1 were among roughly 5 TRBV segments more frequent in patients than controls.

TCR beta cDNA libraries included unique molecular identifiers. TCRdb analysed the PCR reads with MiXCR anew, one entry per CDR3 protein. The sample shows roughly 800,000 distinct CDR3 sequences, 46% of them seen only once. What these receptors recognize is not known. The specimen was blood. The receptors originated from a girl aged 10-17 years with multiple sclerosis.

The chain couples TRBV5-4 to TRBJ2-5; TRBD1 matches 7 bases. Germline lookup yields CDR1 SGHNT and CDR2 YYREEE (reference sequence). CDR3 size: 15 residues. V gave up 0 bases and J gave up 2 bases; unmatched junction bases: 4. CDR3 sequence reads: CASSLDPGGQETQYF. For the CDR3, the DNA is TGTGCCAGCAGCTTGGATCCAGGGGGTCAAGAGACCCAGTACTTC.

The V call is TRBV5-1, the J call TRBJ2-3; TRBD2 matches 10 bases. The CDR3 totals 17 residues. V was clipped by 4 bases and J by 4 bases; unmatched bases: 12. Germline values: CDR1 SGHRS, CDR2 YFSETQ. This chain's CDR3 is CASSPRVSGRSSDTQYF. In nucleotides, the CDR3 is TGCGCCAGCAGCCCCCGGGTTAGCGGGAGGTCGTCAGATACGCAGTATTTT.

This clonotype was seen more than once but under ten times. This chain joins TRBV24-1 and TRBJ2-7, with 8 bases matching TRBD1. J was trimmed by 5 bases and V by 4 bases; bases with no gene match: 6. Germline V gene data show CDR1 as KGHDR and CDR2 as SFDVKD. The CDR3 sequence is 14 residues long. The CDR3 nucleotides read TGTGCCACCAGTGACTCGACAGGGGCGGACGAGCAGTACTTC. Encoded protein: CATSDSTGADEQYF.

J is TRBJ2-3 and V is TRBV7-8; D unresolved. The CDR3 sequence is 15 residues long. Trimming took 0 bases from V and 1 from J, leaving 8 bases between them. The germline CDR1 and CDR2 sequences are SGHVS and FQNEAQ. The CDR3 region is CASSLATARTDTQYF. The CDR3 nucleotides are TGTGCCAGCAGCTTAGCCACGGCCCGCACAGATACGCAGTATTTT.